A selection of T cell receptor beta chains follows, all from one sample in a study of blood T cell repertoires in COVID-19. Some clones are missing from TCRdb's copy, which holds only in-frame ones; the method was immunoSEQ multiplex PCR. The table shows 250,000 to 350,000 clones, with around 85% occurring only once. Sequenced input: peripheral blood. Receptors originate from a human donor with COVID-19, enrolled during active disease. The donor label of this sample is uncertain. The CDR3 runs from the conserved cysteine through the conserved F or W. The D gene is left open where the match is weak. Not every row has a clone size; where given, it reads once, few, many or a size class.

abundance	d_gene	v_gene	j_gene	CDR3nt	CDR3aa
.	TRBD2	TRBV15	TRBJ2-1	TGTGCCACCAGCAGAGGCCGGACTAGCGGAACCTACAATGAGCAGTTCTTC	CATSRGRTSGTYNEQFF
.	.	TRBV6-1	TRBJ2-5	TGTGCCAGCAGTGAATTAAACAGGGTGGAGACCCAGTACTTC	CASSELNRVETQYF
once	.	TRBV11-1	TRBJ2-1	TGTGCCAGCAGCCTAAACAGGGCTAATGAGCAGTTCTTC	CASSLNRANEQFF
.	TRBD1	TRBV28	TRBJ1-2	TGTGCCAGCACCCTGGGACAGGCTAACTATGGCTACACCTTC	CASTLGQANYGYTF
.	TRBD1	TRBV5-8	TRBJ1-4	TGTGCCAGCAGCTTCCGGGGACAGGGTTATGAAAAACTGTTTTTT	CASSFRGQGYEKLFF
.	.	TRBV3-1/TRBV3-2	TRBJ1-4	TGTGCCAGCAGCCTGGGACTCCCCCGGTTGGATGAAAAACTGTTTTTT	CASSLGLPRLDEKLFF
.	TRBD1	TRBV5-4	TRBJ1-5	TGTGCCAGCAGCGGGGACAGAAATCAGCCCCAGCATTTT	CASSGDRNQPQHF
.	TRBD2	TRBV27	TRBJ2-5	TGTGCCAGCAGTCCGACTAGCGGGAAACAAGAGACCCAGTACTTC	CASSPTSGKQETQYF
few	.	TRBV18	TRBJ1-3	TGTGCCAGCTCACCGGCGATGGGGCTCTCTGGAAACACCATATATTTT	CASSPAMGLSGNTIYF
.	TRBD1	TRBV18	TRBJ2-7	TGTGCCAGCTCACCTCGACAGGGAAAGGGCAACGAGCAGTACTTC	CASSPRQGKGNEQYF
once	TRBD2	TRBV7-9	TRBJ2-5	TGTGCCAGCAGCTTCGCGGGAGTAGGGGAGACCCAGTACTTC	CASSFAGVGETQYF
.	TRBD2	TRBV19	TRBJ2-1	TGTGCCAGTAGTACCGGACTAGCGGGAGTCGAGCAGTTCTTC	CASSTGLAGVEQFF
.	.	TRBV15	TRBJ1-4	TGTGCCACCAGCCGAGGGGTGGGCAATGAAAAACTGTTTTTT	CATSRGVGNEKLFF
.	.	TRBV5-1	TRBJ2-7	TGCGCCAGCAGCACTTACCCTGCGGGGGCATCCTACGAGCAGTACTTC	CASSTYPAGASYEQYF
.	.	TRBV2	TRBJ2-1	TGTGCCAGCAGGGGGGGACGGGAGATGTCCTACAATGAGCAGTTCTTC	CASRGGREMSYNEQFF
.	.	TRBV11-1	TRBJ2-4	TGTGCCAGCAGCTTCCAGACGGGGGTGGGAAACATTCAGTACTTC	CASSFQTGVGNIQYF
.	TRBD1	TRBV14	TRBJ2-1	TGTGCCAGCAGCCAGGCAACAGGGGGGAGGAATGAGCAGTTCTTC	CASSQATGGRNEQFF
.	.	TRBV7-9	TRBJ1-2	TGTGCCAGCAGCTTAAGCGATGGCTACACCTTC	CASSLSDGYTF
.	.	TRBV9	TRBJ2-3	TGTGCCAGCAAAGGGGAGGAGCTAGCGCAGTATTTT	CASKGEELAQYF
.	.	TRBV29-1	TRBJ1-1	TGCAGCGCCGCGAGCACAGGGAGGGACCCGAACACTGAAGCTTTCTTT	CSAASTGRDPNTEAFF